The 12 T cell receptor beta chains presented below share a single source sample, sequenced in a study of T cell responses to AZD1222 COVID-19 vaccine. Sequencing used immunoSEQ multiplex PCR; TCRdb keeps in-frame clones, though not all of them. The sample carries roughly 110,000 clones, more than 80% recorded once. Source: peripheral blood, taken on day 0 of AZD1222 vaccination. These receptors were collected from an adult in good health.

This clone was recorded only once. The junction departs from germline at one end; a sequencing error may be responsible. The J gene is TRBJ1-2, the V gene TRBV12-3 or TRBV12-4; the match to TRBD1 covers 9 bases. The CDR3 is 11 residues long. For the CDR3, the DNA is TGTGCCAGCAGTTTGACAGGGGGAGCCATCTTC. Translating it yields CASSLTGGAIF.

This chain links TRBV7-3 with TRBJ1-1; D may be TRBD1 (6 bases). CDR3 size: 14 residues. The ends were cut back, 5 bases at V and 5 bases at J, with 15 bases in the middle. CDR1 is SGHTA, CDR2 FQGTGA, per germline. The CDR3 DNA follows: TGTGCCAGCAGCCCGATTCCAGGGGATACTGAAGCTTTCTTT. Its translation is CASSPIPGDTEAFF.

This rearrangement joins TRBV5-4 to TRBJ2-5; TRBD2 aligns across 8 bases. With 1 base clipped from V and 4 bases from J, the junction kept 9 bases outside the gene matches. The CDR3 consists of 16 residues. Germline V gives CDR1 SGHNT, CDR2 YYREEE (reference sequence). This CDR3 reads CASSLLITSGPETQYF. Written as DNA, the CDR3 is TGTGCCAGCAGCTTGTTGATCACTAGCGGACCAGAGACCCAGTACTTC.

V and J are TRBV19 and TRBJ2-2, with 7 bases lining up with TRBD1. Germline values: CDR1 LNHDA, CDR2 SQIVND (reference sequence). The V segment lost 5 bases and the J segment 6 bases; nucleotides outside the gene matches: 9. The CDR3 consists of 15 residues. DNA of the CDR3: TGTGCCAGTAGTTCGAGGGACAGTTTCCCCGGGGAGCTGTTTTTT. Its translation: CASSSRDSFPGELFF.

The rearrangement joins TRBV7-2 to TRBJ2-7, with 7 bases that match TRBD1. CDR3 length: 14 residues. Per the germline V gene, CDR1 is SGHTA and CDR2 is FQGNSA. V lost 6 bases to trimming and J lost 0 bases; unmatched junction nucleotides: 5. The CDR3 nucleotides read TGTGCCAGCAGGCCGGGACAGACCTCCTACGAGCAGTACTTC. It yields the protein CASRPGQTSYEQYF.

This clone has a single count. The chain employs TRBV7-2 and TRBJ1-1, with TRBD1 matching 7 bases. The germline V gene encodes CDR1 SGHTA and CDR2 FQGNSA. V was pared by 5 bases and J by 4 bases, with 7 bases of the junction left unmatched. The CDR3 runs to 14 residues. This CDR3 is CASSVKTGSTEAFF. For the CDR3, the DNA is TGTGCCAGCAGCGTAAAGACAGGGAGCACTGAAGCTTTCTTT.

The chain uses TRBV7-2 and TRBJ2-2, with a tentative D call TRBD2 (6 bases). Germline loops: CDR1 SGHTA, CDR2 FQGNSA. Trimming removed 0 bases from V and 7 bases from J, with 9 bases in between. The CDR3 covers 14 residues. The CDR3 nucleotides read TGTGCCAGCAGCTTAGCGTTGGGGGGCGGGGAGCTGTTTTTT. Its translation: CASSLALGGGELFF.

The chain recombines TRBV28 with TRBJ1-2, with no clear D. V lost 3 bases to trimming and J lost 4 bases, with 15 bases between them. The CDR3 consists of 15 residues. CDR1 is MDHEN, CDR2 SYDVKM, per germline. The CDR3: CASSLSVQMGYGYTF. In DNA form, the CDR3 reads TGTGCCAGCAGTTTGTCAGTTCAAATGGGCTATGGCTACACCTTC.

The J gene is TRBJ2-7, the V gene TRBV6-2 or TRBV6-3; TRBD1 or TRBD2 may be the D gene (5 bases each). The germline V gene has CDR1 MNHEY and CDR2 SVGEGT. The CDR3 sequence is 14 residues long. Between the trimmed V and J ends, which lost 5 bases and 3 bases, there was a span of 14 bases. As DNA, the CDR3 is TGTGCCAGCAGTCTCGGGGCGACCATCTACGAGCAGTACTTC. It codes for CASSLGATIYEQYF.

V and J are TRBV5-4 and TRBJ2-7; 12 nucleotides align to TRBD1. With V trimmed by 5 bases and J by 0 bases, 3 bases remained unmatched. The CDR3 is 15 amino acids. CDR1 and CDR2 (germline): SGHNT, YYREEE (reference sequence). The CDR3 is CASSGGQGASYEQYF. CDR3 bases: TGTGCCAGCAGTGGGGGACAGGGGGCCTCCTACGAGCAGTACTTC.

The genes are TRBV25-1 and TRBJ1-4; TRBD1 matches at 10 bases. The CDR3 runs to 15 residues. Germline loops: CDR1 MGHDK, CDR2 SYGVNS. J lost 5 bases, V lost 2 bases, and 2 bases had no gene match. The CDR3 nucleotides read TGTGCCAGCAGTGAACCGGGACAGGGGAATGAAAAACTGTTTTTT. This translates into CASSEPGQGNEKLFF.

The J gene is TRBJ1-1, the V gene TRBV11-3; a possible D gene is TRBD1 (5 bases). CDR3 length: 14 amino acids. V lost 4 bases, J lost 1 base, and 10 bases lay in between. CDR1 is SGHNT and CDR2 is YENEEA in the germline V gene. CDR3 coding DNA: TGTGCCAGCAGCTCCCAGGGACCGAACACTGAAGCTTTCTTT. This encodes CASSSQGPNTEAFF.